This is a list of T cell receptor beta chains from one sample in a study of T-cell memory formation after mild COVID-19. In TCRdb, the 5' RACE reads were re-called with MiXCR into one record per CDR3 protein. This repertoire shows around 100,000 distinct CDR3 sequences, more than 9.5% found once; its top ten account for more than 35%. The specimen sequenced was PBMCs or a T cell subset sorted from them (not recorded which). These TCRs come from a man younger than 30 who had mild COVID-19 (a few samples of this study predate the infection). Cell type and time point are not known. Each CDR3 is given with its conserved first and last residue. D genes are given only for firm matches. A row's size may be missing; if present it is once, few, many or a size class.

>few|.|TRBV28|TRBJ2-5
TGTGCCAGCAGTTTATTGTCGGGGTCGACCCAGTACTTC
CASSLLSGSTQYF
>few|TRBD2|TRBV10-2|TRBJ2-1
TGCGCCAGCAATAGCGGGGGACCCTACAATGAGCAGTTCTTC
CASNSGGPYNEQFF
>few|.|TRBV5-4|TRBJ2-2
TGTGCCAGCAGCGTGGGACAGAACACCGGGGAGCTGTTTTTT
CASSVGQNTGELFF
>few|.|TRBV28|TRBJ2-5
TGTGCCAGTCAGGGAATAGAGGAGACCCAGTACTTC
CASQGIEETQYF
>.|.|TRBV19|TRBJ1-5
TGTGCCAGTAGTCTCTCCCGTAGCAATCAGCCCCAGCATTTT
CASSLSRSNQPQHF
>few|.|TRBV24-1|TRBJ2-1
TGTGCCACCAGTGCGGCCCCCTACAATGAGCAGTTCTTC
CATSAAPYNEQFF
>.|.|TRBV7-9|TRBJ2-1
TGTGCCAGCAGCCCTCCGTCTCTCTCAGGGTATGAGCAGTTCTTC
CASSPPSLSGYEQFF
>few|.|TRBV4-1|TRBJ1-5
TGCGCCAGCAGCCAAGTCGATTATCAGCCCCAGCATTTT
CASSQVDYQPQHF
>.|TRBD2|TRBV4-3|TRBJ2-1
TGCGCCAGCAGCCAGCAATGGGCGGGGGGTCCGGACAATGAGCAGTTCTTC
CASSQQWAGGPDNEQFF
>.|.|TRBV12-3/TRBV12-4|TRBJ2-5
TGTGCCAGCAGTCCTCCACAGTTCCAAGAGACCCAGTACTTC
CASSPPQFQETQYF
>few|.|TRBV4-1|TRBJ1-1
TGCGCCAGCAGCCAAGAGGGCCCAGGACGAGCAAGGAACACTGAAGCTTTCTTT
CASSQEGPGRARNTEAFF
>.|.|TRBV7-6|TRBJ2-1
TGTGCCAGCAGCTTAGCCAACAATGAGCAGTTCTTC
CASSLANNEQFF
>few|TRBD2|TRBV4-3|TRBJ2-1
TGCGCCAGCAGCCTCACAGAGCGGGGGGGCCTGGATGAGCAGTTCTTC
CASSLTERGGLDEQFF
>.|.|TRBV7-9|TRBJ2-5
TGTGCCAGCAGCTTAACGACAGGCCCGTACCAAGAGACCCAGTACTTC
CASSLTTGPYQETQYF
>.|.|TRBV27|TRBJ1-5
TGTGCCAGCAACCCGGGACTAACCAATCAGCCCCAGCATTTT
CASNPGLTNQPQHF
>few|.|TRBV15|TRBJ1-1
TGTGCCACCAGCAGAGATGAGCCCACTGAAGCTTTCTTT
CATSRDEPTEAFF
>few|.|TRBV6-6|TRBJ2-2
TGTGCCAGCAGTTATCAGGGCGAGAACACCGGGGAGCTGTTTTTT
CASSYQGENTGELFF
>few|.|TRBV10-3|TRBJ2-1
TGTGCCATCGCGGGGGCCCCCGGCAATGAGCAGTTCTTC
CAIAGAPGNEQFF
>few|.|TRBV11-2|TRBJ2-3
TGTGCCAGCAGCCTCTTTCAGGGGGGGCGCCAAGGCCCTGGAGATACGCAGTATTTT
CASSLFQGGRQGPGDTQYF
>.|.|TRBV20-1|TRBJ2-1
TGCAGTGCTAGGGAAAGTAGTTCTGAGCAGTTCTTC
CSARESSSEQFF
>.|.|TRBV7-9|TRBJ1-5
TGTGCCAGCAGCTTGGGGGATACCCACCTCCGGGGGGACAATAGCAATCAGCCCCAGCATTTT
CASSLGDTHLRGDNSNQPQHF
>few|.|TRBV10-3|TRBJ2-5
TGTGCCATCAGTGAGTCCCGGGCCCAAGAGACCCAGTACTTC
CAISESRAQETQYF
>.|.|TRBV12-3/TRBV12-4|TRBJ1-6
TGTGCCAGCAGTTTAGGGGGCGCGGGGTCACCCCTCCACTTT
CASSLGGAGSPLHF
>.|TRBD1|TRBV5-6|TRBJ2-7
TGTGCCAGCAGCTCCGAGGGACAGGGGGTGTACGAGCAGTACTTC
CASSSEGQGVYEQYF
>few|.|TRBV7-6|TRBJ2-2
TGTGCCAGCAGCCCAAGAAGTTGGGACACCGGGGAGCTGTTTTTT
CASSPRSWDTGELFF
>.|.|TRBV15|TRBJ1-5
TGTGCCACCAGCAGAGATCGGGGATCTATACAGCCCCAGCATTTT
CATSRDRGSIQPQHF
>few|TRBD1|TRBV5-5|TRBJ1-1
TGTGCCAGCAGCGTGTCCGGGACAGGGAGGAGAGAAGCTTTCTTT
CASSVSGTGRREAFF
>.|TRBD2|TRBV12-3/TRBV12-4|TRBJ2-1
TGTGCCAGCAGTCAAGCGGGGACTAACAATGAGCAGTTCTTC
CASSQAGTNNEQFF
>many|.|TRBV7-9|TRBJ2-3
TGTGCCAGCAGCCAACCGATTAGCACAGATACGCAGTATTTT
CASSQPISTDTQYF
>few|TRBD1|TRBV30|TRBJ2-7
TGTGCCTGGGTACAGGACAGGGCAAGGGACGAGCAGTACTTC
CAWVQDRARDEQYF
>many|TRBD1|TRBV5-1|TRBJ1-1
TGCGCCAGCAGGAAACCGGGACAGAGGAACACTGAAGCTTTCTTT
CASRKPGQRNTEAFF
>few|TRBD1|TRBV6-5|TRBJ1-5
TGTGCCAGCAGTGGGACAGGGGCCGTAAATCAGCCCCAGCATTTT
CASSGTGAVNQPQHF
>many|.|TRBV4-1|TRBJ2-5
TGCGCCAGCAGCCAAGTGGGGGACCAAGAGACCCAGTACTTC
CASSQVGDQETQYF
>many|.|TRBV11-2|TRBJ2-1
TGTGCCAGCAGCCTCTCGCGTGTGGGATTGACATCAAATGAGCAGTTCTTC
CASSLSRVGLTSNEQFF
>.|.|TRBV7-9|TRBJ1-2
TGTGCCAGCAGCTTCTCCGGGACGGAAGGCTACACCTTC
CASSFSGTEGYTF